This is a list of T cell receptor beta chains from one sample in a study of Ad26.COV2.S vaccination and SARS-CoV-2 variants. The protocol was immunoSEQ multiplex PCR, while the TCRdb copy is restricted to in-frame clones and leaves out a portion. The sample consists of approximately 300,000 clones, around four fifths of them appearing once. The material sequenced was peripheral blood, taken in a trial of Ad26.COV2.S vaccine versus placebo. The receptors here all came from a person between 18 and 60 years old who received the Ad26.COV2.S COVID-19 vaccine or a placebo. The CDR3 runs from the conserved cysteine through the conserved F or W. The D gene is left open where the match is weak. Expanded clones get a size class; other rows say once, few or many, or leave the size out.

TRBV3-1/TRBV3-2	-	TRBJ2-7	-	CASSKSVGVQEQYF	TGTGCCAGCAGCAAATCAGTGGGGGTACAGGAGCAGTACTTC
TRBV7-9	TRBD2	TRBJ2-1	once	CASGLAGGSNEQFF	TGTGCCAGCGGACTAGCGGGGGGATCAAATGAGCAGTTCTTC
TRBV4-1	TRBD1	TRBJ2-1	few	CASSSFPLDRANEQFF	TGCGCCAGCAGCTCTTTTCCGTTGGACAGGGCCAATGAGCAGTTCTTC
TRBV28	-	TRBJ1-6	-	CASTDVNSPLHF	TGTGCCAGCACCGATGTTAATTCACCCCTCCACTTT
TRBV5-1	TRBD1	TRBJ2-1	-	CASSLGQGGNEQFF	TGCGCCAGCAGCTTAGGACAGGGAGGCAATGAGCAGTTCTTC
TRBV5-4	-	TRBJ1-1	-	CASSLSWNTEAFF	TGTGCCAGCAGCCTAAGCTGGAACACTGAAGCTTTCTTT
TRBV4-1	-	TRBJ1-6	-	CASSQESRIVRDYAPLHF	TGCGCCAGCAGCCAAGAAAGCCGGATCGTCCGGGATTATGCACCCCTCCACTTT
TRBV7-9	-	TRBJ2-1	-	CASSFGGTSYNEQFF	TGTGCCAGCAGCTTTGGGGGGACCTCCTACAATGAGCAGTTCTTC
TRBV19	-	TRBJ1-1	-	CASSNGGRGGTEAFF	TGTGCCAGTAGTAACGGGGGGCGCGGTGGGACTGAAGCTTTCTTT
TRBV28	TRBD1	TRBJ1-3	-	CASSLWTGGSGNTIYF	TGTGCCAGCAGTTTATGGACAGGGGGCTCTGGAAACACCATATATTTT
TRBV9	-	TRBJ1-1	-	CASSPLREALYTEAFF	TGTGCCAGCTCTCCCCTCCGTGAGGCACTTTACACTGAAGCTTTCTTT
TRBV28	TRBD2	TRBJ2-7	-	CASTTTGGVSYEQYF	TGTGCCAGCACTACGACGGGGGGGGTCTCCTACGAGCAGTACTTC
TRBV6-6	-	TRBJ1-5	-	CASRGDQPQHF	TGTGCCAGCCGGGGGGATCAGCCCCAGCATTTT
TRBV29-1	TRBD1	TRBJ2-7	-	CSVGQGAGEQYF	TGCAGCGTTGGACAGGGGGCCGGCGAGCAGTACTTC
TRBV24-1	-	TRBJ2-7	-	CATSEPRDYYEQYF	TGTGCCACCAGTGAACCAAGAGACTATTACGAGCAGTACTTC
TRBV29-1	-	TRBJ1-2	-	CSVTQGPPYGYTF	TGCAGCGTTACTCAGGGGCCCCCCTATGGCTACACCTTC
TRBV18	-	TRBJ2-7	-	CASSPPGASRHEQYF	TGTGCCAGCTCACCACCGGGGGCAAGTCGGCACGAGCAGTACTTC
TRBV5-1	TRBD2	TRBJ2-3	-	CASSSRAGARTDTQYF	TGCGCCAGCAGCTCCCGAGCGGGGGCCCGCACAGATACGCAGTATTTT
TRBV29-1	-	TRBJ2-7	-	CSGGTGFSYEQYF	TGCAGCGGCGGCACAGGTTTCTCCTACGAGCAGTACTTC
TRBV14	-	TRBJ1-5	-	CASSQAGQPQHF	TGTGCCAGCAGCCAAGCGGGTCAGCCCCAGCATTTT
TRBV11-2	TRBD1	TRBJ2-7	many	CASSAIRDRAYEQYF	TGTGCCAGCAGCGCTATCCGGGACAGAGCCTACGAGCAGTACTTC
TRBV5-8	-	TRBJ2-7	once	CASSLARRGSYEQYF	TGTGCCAGCAGCTTGGCGAGGAGGGGTTCCTACGAGCAGTACTTC
TRBV23-1	TRBD1	TRBJ1-3	-	CASSRERTGPRTSGNTIYF	TGCGCCAGCAGCCGTGAGAGGACAGGGCCTCGGACCTCTGGAAACACCATATATTTT
TRBV7-9	-	TRBJ2-3	-	CASSLSTSTDTQYF	TGTGCCAGCAGCTTAAGTACTAGCACAGATACGCAGTATTTT
TRBV5-1	TRBD1	TRBJ2-5	-	CASSSGTGEDTQYF	TGCGCCAGCAGCTCCGGGACAGGGGAAGACACCCAGTACTTC
TRBV19	TRBD1	TRBJ1-2	many	CASSATGTAHGYTF	TGTGCCAGTAGTGCTACCGGGACAGCTCATGGCTACACCTTC
TRBV11-2	-	TRBJ2-3	-	CASSLDQMIDTQYF	TGTGCCAGCAGCTTAGATCAGATGATAGATACGCAGTATTTT
TRBV3-1/TRBV3-2	-	TRBJ1-5	many	CASSQGGSRTGPQHF	TGTGCCAGCAGCCAAGGAGGCAGCCGAACCGGGCCCCAGCATTTT
TRBV19	TRBD2	TRBJ2-7	-	CASSRSSSGGDYSYEQYF	TGTGCCAGTAGCCGTTCGTCTAGCGGGGGGGATTACTCCTATGAGCAGTACTTC
TRBV29-1	-	TRBJ1-1	-	CSVRYVRAGSIMNTEAFF	TGCAGCGTTCGTTATGTTAGGGCAGGTTCGATCATGAACACTGAAGCTTTCTTT
TRBV6-5	-	TRBJ1-4	-	CASKTGSTNEKLFF	TGTGCCAGCAAGACAGGCTCAACTAATGAAAAACTGTTTTTT
TRBV3-1/TRBV3-2	-	TRBJ2-5	-	CASSLGYETQYF	TGTGCCAGCAGCCTAGGATATGAGACCCAGTACTTC
TRBV5-6	-	TRBJ1-2	few	CASSVTGVYGYTF	TGTGCCAGCAGCGTCACGGGGGTCTATGGCTACACCTTC
TRBV7-8	-	TRBJ1-2	-	CASSYRAGAYRGYTF	TGTGCCAGCAGTTACAGGGCGGGGGCTTACAGGGGCTACACCTTC
TRBV6-5	-	TRBJ1-5	-	CASSQTFREQPQHF	TGTGCCAGCAGCCAAACGTTCCGGGAGCAGCCCCAGCATTTT
TRBV5-4	TRBD2	TRBJ2-3	-	CASSLGGLAGLIGDTQYF	TGTGCCAGCAGCTTGGGAGGTCTAGCGGGGCTGATAGGAGATACGCAGTATTTT
TRBV11-2	-	TRBJ1-2	-	CASSPVKGLYNYGYTF	TGTGCCAGCAGCCCTGTAAAGGGGCTGTATAACTATGGCTACACCTTC
TRBV7-8	-	TRBJ1-2	-	CASSLARQSRGYTF	TGTGCCAGCAGCTTAGCCCGGCAGTCTAGGGGTTACACCTTC
TRBV10-3	TRBD2	TRBJ2-3	-	CAISHGASGGAGDTQYF	TGTGCCATCTCACATGGGGCTAGCGGGGGGGCTGGAGATACGCAGTATTTT
TRBV9	-	TRBJ1-1	-	CASSSVAAMNTEAFF	TGTGCCAGCAGCTCGGTGGCGGCCATGAACACTGAAGCTTTCTTT
TRBV29-1	-	TRBJ2-7	-	CSVWSQSYEQYF	TGCAGCGTTTGGAGCCAATCCTACGAGCAGTACTTC
TRBV18	-	TRBJ1-4	once	CASSPGRGAYEKLFF	TGTGCCAGCTCCCCCGGCAGGGGAGCGTATGAAAAACTGTTTTTT
TRBV7-9	-	TRBJ2-7	-	CASSFKGETYEQYF	TGTGCCAGCAGCTTTAAGGGGGAGACCTACGAGCAGTACTTC
TRBV6-6	-	TRBJ2-2	few	CASRENRGGTGELFF	TGTGCCAGCAGGGAGAACAGGGGAGGGACCGGGGAGCTGTTTTTT
TRBV5-1	-	TRBJ2-2	-	CASSFRGSNTGELFF	TGCGCCAGCAGCTTTAGAGGTTCGAACACCGGGGAGCTGTTTTTT